This T cell receptor (beta chain) was captured by sequencing in a study of CD8+ T cells in alopecia areata. Study in general: Approximately 6-11-week-old female C3H/HeJ mice were grafted with skin from spontaneously alopecic roughly 6-12-month-old C3H/HeJ graft donors.

General observations from the study: Scalp samples also contribute reads from the resident alphabeta T cells found in normal skin. Lesional scalp displayed greater clonality than normal scalp, most notably in alopecia totalis/universalis.

The CDR3 is made up of 13 amino acids. Looked up from germline, CDR1 is SGHDT and CDR2 is FRDEAV. V lost 7 bases, J lost 4 bases, and 3 bases stayed unmatched. Reverse transcription of extracted RNA yielded cDNA, which provided the sequencing template. The protocol was immunoSEQ multiplex PCR, while the TCRdb copy is restricted to in-frame clones and leaves out a portion. The record shows 200,000 to 300,000 clones for this sample, with no singletons present. The sorting of pooled cutaneous lymph node cells relied on CD4, CD8alpha, NKG2D, NKG2ACE and other markers. This clone was counted a few times. The antigen remains unidentified. Genes and germline are mouse. The sequence runs out 4 residues before the end of the CDR3; the remainder is reconstructed from the germline J gene.

The chain carries TRBV14 and TRBJ1-2, with 11 bases matching TRBD1. The sample taken for sequencing was CD4+ T cells sorted from a lymph node. The receptor's source is a C3H/HeJ mouse with alopecia areata. These mice share the MHC haplotype H2-k. This CDR3 reads CASGTGGGSDYTF. CDR3 DNA, as far as it was read: TGTGCCAGCGGGACAGGGGGAGGCTCC.